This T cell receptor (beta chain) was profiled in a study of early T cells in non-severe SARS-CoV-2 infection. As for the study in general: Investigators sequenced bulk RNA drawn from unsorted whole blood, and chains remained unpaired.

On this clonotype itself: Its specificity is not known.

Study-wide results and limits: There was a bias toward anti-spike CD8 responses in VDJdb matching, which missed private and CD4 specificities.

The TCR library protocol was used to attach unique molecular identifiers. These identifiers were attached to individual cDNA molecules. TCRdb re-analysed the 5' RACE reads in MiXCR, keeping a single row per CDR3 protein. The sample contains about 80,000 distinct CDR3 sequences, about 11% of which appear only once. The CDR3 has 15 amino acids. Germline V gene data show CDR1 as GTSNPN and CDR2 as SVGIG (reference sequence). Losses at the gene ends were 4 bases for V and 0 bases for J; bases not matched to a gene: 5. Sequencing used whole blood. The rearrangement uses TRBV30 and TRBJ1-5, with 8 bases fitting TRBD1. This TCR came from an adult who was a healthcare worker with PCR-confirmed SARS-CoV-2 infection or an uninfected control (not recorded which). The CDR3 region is CAWKDREHSNQPQHF. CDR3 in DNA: TGTGCCTGGAAGGACAGGGAACATAGCAATCAGCCCCAGCATTTT.